The next 4 T cell receptor beta chains were all read from a single sample in a study of blood T cell repertoires in COVID-19. Data came from immunoSEQ multiplex PCR; TCRdb stores just in-frame clones and leaves some out. The data hold 110,000 to 150,000 clones, with around 87% observed a single time. Sequencing input: peripheral blood. Every receptor here comes from a human donor in a cohort sampled during active COVID-19.

The chain employs TRBV7-9 and TRBJ2-2; 11 nucleotides agree with TRBD2. Trimming at V came to 6 bases and at J to 5 bases, leaving 8 bases not matched to a gene. Per the germline V gene, CDR1 is SEHNR and CDR2 is FQNEAQ (reference sequence). The CDR3 length is 16 residues. CDR3 protein: CASSSYSGRGTGELFF. CDR3 coding DNA: TGTGCCAGCAGTTCCTATAGCGGGAGGGGTACCGGGGAGCTGTTTTTT.

The rearrangement links TRBV9 to TRBJ1-2; 7 nucleotides align to TRBD1. The trim removed 4 bases at V and 1 base at J, leaving 13 bases unmatched. The CDR3 has 17 amino acids. CDR1 and CDR2 (germline): SGDLS, YYNGEE. The CDR3 coding sequence is TGTGCCAGCAGCCCTCTCAACCGGGACAGATATAACTATGGCTACACCTTC. Translated, it gives CASSPLNRDRYNYGYTF.

V is TRBV28 and J is TRBJ1-5; TRBD1 agrees at 7 bases. V lost 7 bases, J lost 3 bases, and 3 bases stayed unmatched. This CDR3 region has 13 residues. Germline CDR1 is MDHEN and CDR2 is SYDVKM. The CDR3 sequence is CASNTGDNQPQHF. The CDR3 nucleotides read TGTGCCAGCAACACAGGGGACAATCAGCCCCAGCATTTT.

The chain links TRBV27 to TRBJ1-2, with D possibly matching TRBD1 (5 bases). This CDR3 has 13 residues. V shed 2 bases and J shed 3 bases, with 7 bases lying between them. Germline CDR1 MNHEY, CDR2 SMNVEV (reference sequence). The CDR3, as DNA: TGTGCCAGCAGTTTACGGGGGTACTATGGCTACACCTTC. The encoded protein is CASSLRGYYGYTF.